This T cell receptor beta chain was captured by sequencing in a study of regulatory T cells in long-lasting Graves disease. This clonotype was recorded at least ten times. Time point meaning: newly diagnosed GD, antithyroid drugs for less than 3 months. RNA isolated from PBMCs was used to make the TCR library. Staff drew approximately 10 milliliters of peripheral blood into EDTA tubes. Assembly of TCR beta libraries relied on iRepertoire HTBI primers together with Arm-PCR of CDR3 regions. TCRdb redid the calling of the multiplex PCR reads with MiXCR, one entry per CDR3 protein. The sample records 320,000 or so distinct CDR3 sequences, 15% to 20% being singletons. CDR1 MNHEY and CDR2 SMNVEV come from the germline V gene (reference sequence). The V gene end was trimmed by 10 bases and the J gene end by 2 bases; junction bases not matched to a gene: 18. The CDR3 runs to 17 residues.

The sequence derives from a female donor with Graves disease. This specimen was peripheral blood mononuclear cells (PBMCs), taken at new diagnosis, from a patient treated with antithyroid drugs. This chain connects TRBV27 to TRBJ2-3; 7 bases align to TRBD1. The CDR3 nucleotides read TGTGCCAACATGCCCAAAACCGGGGACAGTACCACAGATACGCAGTATTTT. Amino acid sequence: CANMPKTGDSTTDTQYF.